A selection of T cell receptor beta chains follows, all from one sample in a study of cytomegalovirus exposure and HLA in healthy donors. Produced via immunoSEQ multiplex PCR; TCRdb's table is partial and in-frame only. The repertoire has about 110,000 clones, about 74% of them found once; the top ten carry approximately 5.1%. Material for sequencing was PBMCs. The receptors come from a female donor in good health and CMV-seropositive. CDR3s leave out the opening cysteine and the closing phenylalanine or tryptophan. Each record gives: V gene, D gene, CDR3 protein. A D gene is named only where the DNA matches it firmly.

v_gene: TRBV7-8; d_gene: TRBD1; CDR3aa: ASSQVRQGANTEAF
v_gene: TRBV27; d_gene: TRBD1; CDR3aa: ASSPGQGQETQY
v_gene: TRBV15; d_gene: TRBD2; CDR3aa: ATSRAGVEDTQY
v_gene: TRBV27; d_gene: NA; CDR3aa: ASSPGPGWETQY
v_gene: TRBV10-3; d_gene: TRBD1; CDR3aa: AIRDSGGRNTEAF
v_gene: TRBV15; d_gene: NA; CDR3aa: ATSREGAGYGYT
v_gene: TRBV5-1; d_gene: TRBD1; CDR3aa: ASTDGIQGGEAEAF
v_gene: TRBV5-1; d_gene: TRBD2; CDR3aa: ASSLEVVAGGIYEQY
v_gene: TRBV9; d_gene: NA; CDR3aa: ASSVVGGGYDEQF
v_gene: TRBV19; d_gene: NA; CDR3aa: ASSLAVNTEAF